These 2 T cell receptor beta chains came from one sample sequenced in a study of blood T cell repertoires in COVID-19. The method was immunoSEQ multiplex PCR; TCRdb's version includes in-frame clones alone and lacks a portion of them. The sample has 30,000 to 35,000 clones, 85% seen once. What was sequenced was peripheral blood. The receptors derive from a human donor with acute or convalescent COVID-19. The donor label of this sample is uncertain.

The chain joins TRBV5-1 to TRBJ1-1; TRBD1 agrees at 7 bases. CDR3 length equals 17 residues. V lost 5 bases, J lost 1 base, and 14 bases stayed unmatched. Germline lookup yields CDR1 SGHRS and CDR2 YFSETQ. The CDR3 DNA sequence: TGCGCCAGCAGTTTAGGTCACTCGGGACAGCAGAACACTGAAGCTTTCTTT. It encodes CASSLGHSGQQNTEAFF. Full variable domain (rest looked up from reference TRBV5-1 and TRBJ1-1): KAGVTQTPRYLIKTRGQQVTLSCSPISGHRSVSWYQQTPGQGLQFLFEYFSETQRNKGNFPGRFSGRQFSNSRSEMNVSTLELGDSALYLCASSLGHSGQQNTEAFFGQGTRLTVV.

This chain connects TRBV30 to TRBJ2-7; weak D call: TRBD2 (5 bases). The germline V gene has CDR1 GTSNPN and CDR2 SVGIG (reference sequence). This CDR3 region has 12 residues. The V and J ends lost 2 bases and 3 bases respectively, with 8 bases between them. The CDR3 here is CAWSRAGYEQYF. The CDR3 DNA reads as TGTGCCTGGAGTAGGGCGGGCTACGAGCAGTACTTC.